The clone carrying this T cell receptor beta chain was seen a handful of times. For the second PCR, which ran for roughly 7 to 11 cycles, a sample-barcoded 5' primer and a J-beta primer mix were used. Each cDNA molecule received a tag from a template-switch adaptor that had 12 random nucleotides. TCRdb reanalysed the 5' RACE reads using MiXCR and keeps one entry per CDR3 protein. The sample includes roughly 2 million distinct CDR3 sequences, around half of them seen just once. Germline loops: CDR1 MDHEN, CDR2 SYDVKM. This CDR3 has 14 amino acids. Between the trimmed V and J ends, which lost 6 bases and 0 bases, there was a span of 11 bases. These data belong to a study of blood T cells in healthy people across ages.

This rearrangement joins TRBV28 to TRBJ2-5; D is unresolved. The receptor was derived from a woman aged 40 to 50 in good health. The sample was blood. The chain's CDR3 is CASSTRVNQETQYF. The CDR3 DNA follows: TGTGCCAGCAGCACCCGGGTCAACCAAGAGACCCAGTACTTC.